The 22 T cell receptor beta chains presented below share a single source sample, sequenced in a study of blood T cells in healthy people across ages. The authors ran a second PCR of about 7 to 11 cycles using a sample-barcoded 5' primer and a J-beta primer mix. One entry per CDR3 protein, called by TCRdb with MiXCR from the 5' RACE reads. The data contain 780,000 or so distinct CDR3 sequences, around 25% of them singletons. A further study also used this sample, focusing on T cells of mothers and their children.

Sequenced material: blood. The source is a boy between 10 and 17 years old in good health.

In DNA, the CDR3 is TGTGCCAGCTGGGGACGCTATGGCTACACCTTC. Translating gives CASWGRYGYTF. The chain employs TRBV2 and TRBJ1-2, with a weak D call TRBD1 (5 bases). The V end was cut by 8 bases, the J end by 4 bases, with 8 bases between. The CDR3 is made up of 11 amino acids. Germline CDR1 and CDR2: SNHLY and FYNNEI. The full variable domain, its missing parts supplied by reference TRBV2 and TRBJ1-2, is EPEVTQTPSHQVTQMGQEVILRCVPISNHLYFYWYRQILGQKVEFLVSFYNNEISEKSEIFDDQFSVERPDGSNFTLKIRSTKLEDSAMYFCASWGRYGYTFGSGTRLTVV.

The CDR3 sequence: CASSYSILGMNTEAFF. The CDR3 DNA sequence: TGTGCCAGCAGTTACTCGATATTAGGGATGAACACTGAAGCTTTCTTT. The gene calls are TRBV6-5 and TRBJ1-1; D is uncertain. Trimming pared 0 bases from V and 0 bases from J, leaving 11 bases between. Per germline, CDR1 MNHEY and CDR2 SVGAGI. This CDR3 is built from 16 residues.

The chain links TRBV2 to TRBJ2-4; D not certain. The germline V gene encodes CDR1 SNHLY and CDR2 FYNNEI. The CDR3 loop spans 16 amino acids. Trimming removed 4 bases from V and 0 bases from J, with 13 bases in between. CDR3 sequence: CASSVSQYLAKNIQYF. DNA for the CDR3: TGTGCCAGCAGTGTATCGCAGTACCTAGCCAAAAACATTCAGTACTTC.

This clonotype was observed a handful of times. J is TRBJ2-5 and V is TRBV7-9; D not certain. The CDR3 has 13 amino acids. The germline CDR1 and CDR2 sequences are SEHNR and FQNEAQ (reference sequence). The V gene lost 8 bases and the J gene lost 4 bases, with 14 bases spanning the gap. The DNA for the CDR3 is TGTGCCAGCCGAAGGAACAGCCTAGAGACCCAGTACTTC. It codes for CASRRNSLETQYF.

The table lists this clonotype with a few counts. The V call is TRBV28, the J call TRBJ2-5; D is unclear. The CDR3 runs to 12 residues. V lost 8 bases to trimming and J lost 5 bases, with 12 bases between them. Germline-derived CDR1 and CDR2 are MDHEN and SYDVKM. The CDR3 DNA follows: TGTGCCAGCCGGTGGTGGCGGGAGACCCAGTACTTC. Translated: CASRWWRETQYF.

The gene calls are TRBV18 and TRBJ2-4; D is uncertain. This CDR3 has 15 amino acids. Trimming took off 4 bases at V and 7 bases at J, with 17 bases between the two ends. Germline CDR1 and CDR2: KGHSH and LQKENI. CDR3 coding DNA: TGTGCCAGCTCACTACCAATAGGACGGACGAACATTCAGTACTTC. This translates into CASSLPIGRTNIQYF.

This clonotype occurred a few times. The gene calls are TRBV20-1 and TRBJ2-5; unclear D gene. The ends were cut back, 3 bases at V and 5 bases at J, with 19 bases in the middle. Germline CDR1 is DFQATT and CDR2 is SNEGSKA (reference sequence). The CDR3 spans 15 residues. The CDR3 protein is CSARNVLGKKETQYF. The CDR3 region has the DNA TGCAGTGCTAGGAATGTGCTGGGAAAGAAGGAGACCCAGTACTTC.

The chain uses TRBV5-5 and TRBJ1-4; TRBD1 agrees at 7 bases. Germline V gives CDR1 SGHKS, CDR2 YYEKEE (reference sequence). CDR3 length equals 14 residues. The ends lost 0 bases at V and 7 bases at J; junction bases unmatched: 3. The CDR3 DNA is TGTGCCAGCAGCTTGGGGGACAGAGGTGAAAAACTGTTTTTT. Its translation: CASSLGDRGEKLFF. The full variable domain, its missing parts supplied by reference TRBV5-5 and TRBJ1-4, is DAGVTQSPTHLIKTRGQQVTLRCSPISGHKSVSWYQQVLGQGPQFIFQYYEKEERGRGNFPDRFSARQFPNYSSELNVNALLLGDSALYLCASSLGDRGEKLFFGSGTQLSVL.

This clonotype occurred a few times. The chain employs TRBV6-5 and TRBJ2-5, with D uncertain. There are 14 residues in the CDR3. The germline V gene encodes CDR1 MNHEY and CDR2 SVGAGI. Trimming took off 6 bases at V and 5 bases at J, with 16 bases between the two ends. The CDR3 nucleotides are TGTGCCAGCAGCCCGTCGGCACACGCGGAGACCCAGTACTTC. This codes for CASSPSAHAETQYF.

A remark on this clonotype: Compared with germline, one end of the junction differs, possibly owing to a read error. The rearrangement links TRBV20-1 to TRBJ2-7; maybe TRBD1 (6 bases). This CDR3 is 13 amino acids long. Per germline, CDR1 DFQATT and CDR2 SNEGSKA (reference sequence). CDR3 in DNA: TGCGGTGCTTACAGGGACAACTCCTACGAGCAGTACTTC. Its translation is CGAYRDNSYEQYF.

The gene calls are TRBV7-2 and TRBJ2-3; TRBD2 matches 11 bases. Germline CDR1 SGHTA, CDR2 FQGNSA. V shed 5 bases and J 4 bases; nucleotides not matched to a gene: 14. The CDR3 is 18 residues long. The chain's CDR3 is CASSRSDVIAGGPDTQYF. CDR3 bases: TGTGCCAGCAGCCGATCAGACGTTATAGCGGGGGGGCCAGATACGCAGTATTTT. The complete variable domain, with remaining parts taken from reference TRBV7-2 and TRBJ2-3, reads GAGVSQSPSNKVTEKGKDVELRCDPISGHTALYWYRQSLGQGLEFLIYFQGNSAPDKSGLPSDRFSAERTGGSVSTLTIQRTQQEDSAVYLCASSRSDVIAGGPDTQYFGPGTRLTVL.

The chain links TRBV20-1 to TRBJ1-1; D call uncertain. Trimming removed 1 base at V and 5 bases at J, with 14 bases between. The CDR3 sequence is 14 residues long. Germline-derived CDR1 and CDR2 are DFQATT and SNEGSKA (reference sequence). CDR3 protein: CSARATWVPTEAFF. The CDR3 DNA follows: TGCAGTGCTAGAGCGACTTGGGTTCCAACTGAAGCTTTCTTT.

This clonotype has more than one count but fewer than ten. The V gene is TRBV6-4, the J gene TRBJ2-2, with D tentatively TRBD2 (6 bases). Trimming took 0 bases from V and 7 from J, leaving 9 bases between them. Per the germline V gene, CDR1 is MRHNA and CDR2 is SNTAGT. The CDR3 is 14 residues long. Written as DNA, the CDR3 is TGTGCCAGCAGTGACTCACCGGGACTCGGGGAGCTGTTTTTT. Protein sequence: CASSDSPGLGELFF.

The chain is built from TRBV7-8 and TRBJ1-2; D perhaps matches TRBD1 (6 bases). This CDR3 region has 14 residues. CDR1 and CDR2 from the germline V gene are SGHVS and FQNEAQ. V lost 3 bases, J lost 4 bases, and 12 bases lay in between. The CDR3 loop reads CASSLAGAPYGYTF. The CDR3 DNA reads as TGTGCCAGCAGCTTGGCAGGGGCTCCCTATGGCTACACCTTC.

The chain joins TRBV27 to TRBJ1-5; D remains ambiguous. V shed 6 bases and J shed 0 bases, with 18 bases lying between them. CDR3 length: 17 amino acids. Germline CDR1 is MNHEY and CDR2 is SMNVEV (reference sequence). The CDR3, as DNA: TGTGCCAGCAGCGCCTTTGGAGACACCTATAGCAATCAGCCCCAGCATTTT. Its translation is CASSAFGDTYSNQPQHF.

This clonotype appeared a few times. The CDR3 loop is CASSAGQGRTGELFF. The CDR3 DNA sequence: TGTGCCAGCAGCGCCGGACAGGGGAGGACCGGGGAGCTGTTTTTT. This rearrangement joins TRBV9 to TRBJ2-2, with TRBD1 matching 9 bases. V shed 3 bases, J shed 5 bases, and the junction held 5 bases outside the gene matches. Germline loops: CDR1 SGDLS, CDR2 YYNGEE. The CDR3 spans 15 residues. The entire variable domain, with the rest obtained from reference TRBV9 and TRBJ2-2, is as follows: DSGVTQTPKHLITATGQRVTLRCSPRSGDLSVYWYQQSLDQGLQFLIQYYNGEERAKGNILERFSAQQFPDLHSELNLSSLELGDSALYFCASSAGQGRTGELFFGEGSRLTVL.

In this sample, this clonotype turned up a few times. The V and J genes are TRBV7-2 and TRBJ2-7; 9 positions agree with TRBD2. V lost 0 bases, J lost 0 bases, and 9 bases stayed unmatched. Germline CDR1 is SGHTA and CDR2 is FQGNSA. The CDR3 spans 18 residues. The CDR3 here is CASSLALGLAGNSYEQYF. The CDR3 nucleotides are TGTGCCAGCAGCTTAGCGCTAGGTCTAGCGGGAAACTCCTACGAGCAGTACTTC.

The chain employs TRBV11-2 and TRBJ1-2; 11 bases map to TRBD1. V gave up 5 bases and J gave up 7 bases; unmatched junction bases: 0. CDR3 length: 12 amino acids. Germline CDR1 reads SGHAT; CDR2 reads FQNNGV. CDR3 DNA sequence: TGTGCCAGCAGCGGGACAGGGGGTGGCTACACCTTC. Translated: CASSGTGGGYTF.

In its sample, this clonotype was seen a few times. One end of the junction is discordant with germline, which a read error may explain. The V call is TRBV12-3 or TRBV12-4, the J call TRBJ2-7; D is unresolved. The CDR3 extends over 13 amino acids. The CDR3 loop is CASSFGTAYVQYF. The CDR3 DNA reads as TGTGCCAGCAGTTTTGGTACAGCCTACGTGCAGTACTTC.

This clonotype came up a few times. J is TRBJ2-5 and V is TRBV7-3; D tentatively fits TRBD1 or TRBD2 (5 bases each). The CDR3 is 15 amino acids. From germline, CDR1 is SGHTA and CDR2 FQGTGA. V was trimmed by 5 bases and J by 2 bases, leaving 15 bases between them. The CDR3 nucleotides read TGTGCCAGCAGCAATATCGGGACGGATCAAGAGACCCAGTACTTC. Amino acids: CASSNIGTDQETQYF. The variable domain in full, with the rest retrieved from reference TRBV7-3 and TRBJ2-5, is GAGVSQTPSNKVTEKGKYVELRCDPISGHTALYWYRQSLGQGPEFLIYFQGTGAADDSGLPNDRFFAVRPEGSVSTLKIQRTERGDSAVYLCASSNIGTDQETQYFGPGTRLLVL.

The rearrangement links TRBV5-1 to TRBJ2-1; TRBD2 agrees at 9 bases. Unmatched junction bases numbered 5, after V lost 4 bases and J lost 9 bases. The germline gives CDR1 SGHRS, CDR2 YFSETQ. The CDR3 length is 13 residues. In DNA, the CDR3 is TGCGCCAGCAGCCTGGGACTAGCCCTTGAGCAGTTCTTC. Its protein is CASSLGLALEQFF.

This chain links TRBV20-1 with TRBJ1-2, with 8 bases identical to TRBD1. Unmatched junction bases numbered 3, after V lost 6 bases and J lost 3 bases. Germline V gene data show CDR1 as DFQATT and CDR2 as SNEGSKA (reference sequence). This CDR3 region has 12 residues. CDR3: CSASGQDYGYTF. CDR3 sequence (DNA): TGCAGTGCATCGGGACAGGACTATGGCTACACCTTC.